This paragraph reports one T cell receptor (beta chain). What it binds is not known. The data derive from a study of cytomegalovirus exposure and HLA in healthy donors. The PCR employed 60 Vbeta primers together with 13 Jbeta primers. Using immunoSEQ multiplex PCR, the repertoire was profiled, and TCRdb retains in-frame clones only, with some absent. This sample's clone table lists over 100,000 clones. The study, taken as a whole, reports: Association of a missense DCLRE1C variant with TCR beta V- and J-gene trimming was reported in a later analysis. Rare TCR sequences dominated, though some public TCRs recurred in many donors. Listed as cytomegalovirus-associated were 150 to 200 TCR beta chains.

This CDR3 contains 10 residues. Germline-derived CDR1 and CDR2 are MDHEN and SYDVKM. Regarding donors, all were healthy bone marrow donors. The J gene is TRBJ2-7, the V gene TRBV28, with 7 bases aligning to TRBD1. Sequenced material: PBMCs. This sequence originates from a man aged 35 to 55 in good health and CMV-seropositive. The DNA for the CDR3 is TGTGCTACAGGGGTCTACGAGCAGTACTTC. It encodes CATGVYEQYF.